This T cell receptor beta chain was profiled in a study of identical twins. Whole-study results and caveats: Insertion counts were lower in abundant cord blood beta clonotypes, a trend that memory repertoires did not show. Alpha sequences out of frame and shared by twins had excess low generation probability.

TCRdb itself ran the 5' RACE reads through MiXCR, one entry per CDR3 protein. In the table there are 400,000 to 500,000 distinct CDR3 sequences, around 15% of which are singletons. With regard to this clonotype: Its specificity is not known.

Germline V gives CDR1 SGHRS, CDR2 YFSETQ. There are 17 residues in the CDR3. Trimming at V came to 5 bases and at J to 1 base, leaving 11 bases not matched to a gene. These data also formed part of another study, on yellow fever vaccine responses in identical twins.

This clonotype was sampled from a young woman in good health. Sequencing input: CD4+ T cells sorted from blood. The V gene is TRBV5-1, the J gene TRBJ2-1; TRBD1 matches 8 bases. CDR3 protein: CASRQGQGQVSYNEQFF. In DNA, the CDR3 is TGCGCCAGCAGACAAGGACAGGGTCAGGTATCCTACAATGAGCAGTTCTTC.